The TCR beta chain under discussion was sequenced for a study of beta chain features in type 1 diabetes. Study findings and constraints: TCRB CDR3s from Type 1 diabetes patients were moderately but significantly shorter in all four CD4+ subsets.

On this clone itself: Its target is not known.

Reverse transcribing all isolated RNA meant expressed TCRB transcripts were sequenced. Generated by immunoSEQ multiplex PCR, the TCRdb table keeps only in-frame clones and is missing some. The table shows more than 250,000 clones, with roughly 21% occurring only once. Germline-derived CDR1 and CDR2 are SNHLY and FYNNEI. This CDR3 is built from 15 residues. Unmatched junction bases numbered 9, after V lost 4 bases and J lost 3 bases. V and J are TRBV2 and TRBJ2-7; 7 bases line up with TRBD2. The sample comprised naive CD4+ T cells from blood. This TCR was recovered from a woman aged 40 to 49 with type 1 diabetes. CDR3 sequence: CASSARGTTVYEQYF. DNA of the CDR3: TGTGCCAGCAGTGCCCGCGGGACTACAGTCTACGAGCAGTACTTC. Looking up the rest from reference TRBV2 and TRBJ2-7 gives the full variable domain: EPEVTQTPSHQVTQMGQEVILRCVPISNHLYFYWYRQILGQKVEFLVSFYNNEISEKSEIFDDQFSVERPDGSNFTLKIRSTKLEDSAMYFCASSARGTTVYEQYFGPGTRLTVT.